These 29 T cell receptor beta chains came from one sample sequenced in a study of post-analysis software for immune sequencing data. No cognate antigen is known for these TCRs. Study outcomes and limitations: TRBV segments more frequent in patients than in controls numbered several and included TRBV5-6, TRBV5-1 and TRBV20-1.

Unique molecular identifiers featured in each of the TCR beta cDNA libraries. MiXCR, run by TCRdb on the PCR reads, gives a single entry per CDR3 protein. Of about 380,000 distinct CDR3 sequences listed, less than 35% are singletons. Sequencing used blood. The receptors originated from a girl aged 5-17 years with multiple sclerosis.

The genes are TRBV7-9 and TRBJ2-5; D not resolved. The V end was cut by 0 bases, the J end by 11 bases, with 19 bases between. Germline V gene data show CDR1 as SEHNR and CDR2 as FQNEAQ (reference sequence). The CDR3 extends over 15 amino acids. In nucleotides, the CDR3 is TGTGCCAGCAGCTTAGCAGAAGTTCCGGGTTTAGAGCAGTACTTC. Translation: CASSLAEVPGLEQYF.

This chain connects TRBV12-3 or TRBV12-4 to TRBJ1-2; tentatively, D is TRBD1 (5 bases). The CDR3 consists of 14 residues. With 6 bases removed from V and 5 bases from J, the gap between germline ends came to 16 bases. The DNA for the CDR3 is TGTGCCAGCAGCCCTTTAGAGGGGTTATATGGCTACACCTTC. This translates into CASSPLEGLYGYTF.

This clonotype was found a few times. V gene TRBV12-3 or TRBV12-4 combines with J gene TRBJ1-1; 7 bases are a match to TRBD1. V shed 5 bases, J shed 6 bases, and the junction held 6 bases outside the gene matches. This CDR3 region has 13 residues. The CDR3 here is CASSRDRAAEAFF. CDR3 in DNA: TGTGCCAGCAGTCGAGACAGGGCGGCTGAAGCTTTCTTT.

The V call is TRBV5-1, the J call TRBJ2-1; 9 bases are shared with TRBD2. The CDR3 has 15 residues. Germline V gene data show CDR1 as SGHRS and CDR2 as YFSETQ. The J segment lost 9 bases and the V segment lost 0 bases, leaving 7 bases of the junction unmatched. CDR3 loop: CASSLARGGGIEQFF. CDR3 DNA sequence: TGCGCCAGCAGCTTGGCGCGGGGGGGCGGGATTGAGCAGTTCTTC.

The CDR3 nucleotides are TGTGCCAGCAGTTTATTGTCCGGGGAAGAGACCCAGTACTTC. Translation: CASSLLSGEETQYF. The chain links TRBV12-3 or TRBV12-4 to TRBJ2-5; D possibly corresponds to TRBD2 (5 bases). V shed 2 bases and J shed 3 bases, with 10 bases lying between them. This CDR3 is built from 14 residues.

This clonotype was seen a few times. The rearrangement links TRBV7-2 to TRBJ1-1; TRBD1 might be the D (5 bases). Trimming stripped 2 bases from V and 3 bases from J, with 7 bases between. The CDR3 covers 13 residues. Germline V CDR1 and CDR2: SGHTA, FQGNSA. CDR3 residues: CASSLRDDTEAFF. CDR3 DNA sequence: TGTGCCAGCAGCTTACGGGACGACACTGAAGCTTTCTTT.

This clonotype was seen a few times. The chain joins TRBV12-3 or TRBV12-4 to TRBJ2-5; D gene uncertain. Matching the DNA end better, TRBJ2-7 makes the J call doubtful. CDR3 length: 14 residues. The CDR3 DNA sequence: TGTGCCAGCAGTTTGCACAGTGGAGCGCGCGAGCAGTACTTC. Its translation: CASSLHSGAREQYF.

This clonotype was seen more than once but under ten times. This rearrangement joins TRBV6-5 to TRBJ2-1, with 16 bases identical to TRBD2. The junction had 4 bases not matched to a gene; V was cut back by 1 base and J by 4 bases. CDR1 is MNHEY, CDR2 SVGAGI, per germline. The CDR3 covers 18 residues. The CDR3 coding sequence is TGTGCCAGCAGTTACTGGGGGACTAGCGGGGGGGGGTACAATGAGCAGTTCTTC. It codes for CASSYWGTSGGGYNEQFF.

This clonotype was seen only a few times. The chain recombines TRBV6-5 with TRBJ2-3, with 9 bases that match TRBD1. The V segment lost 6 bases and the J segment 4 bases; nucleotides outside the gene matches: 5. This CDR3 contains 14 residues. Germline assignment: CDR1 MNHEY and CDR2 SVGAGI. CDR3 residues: CASRRQGGSDTQYF. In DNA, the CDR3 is TGTGCCAGCAGACGACAGGGGGGCTCAGATACGCAGTATTTT.

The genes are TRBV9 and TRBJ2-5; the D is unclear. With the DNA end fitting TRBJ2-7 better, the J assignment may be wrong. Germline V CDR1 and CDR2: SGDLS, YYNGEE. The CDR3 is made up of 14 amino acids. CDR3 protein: CASSVALASYEQYF. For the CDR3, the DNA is TGTGCCAGCAGCGTAGCGTTGGCCTCGTACGAGCAGTACTTC.

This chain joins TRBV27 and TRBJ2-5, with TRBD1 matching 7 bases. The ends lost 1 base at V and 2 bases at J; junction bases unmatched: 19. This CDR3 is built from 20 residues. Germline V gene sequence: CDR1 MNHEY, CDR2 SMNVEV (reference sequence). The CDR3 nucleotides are TGTGCCAGCAGTTTATATCTCCCGGAGACAGGGAAGGGTCTTCAAGAGACCCAGTACTTC. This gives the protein CASSLYLPETGKGLQETQYF.

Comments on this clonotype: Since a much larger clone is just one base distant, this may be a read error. In DNA, the CDR3 is TGTACCAGCAGTTTCAGCGGGGGTCCCTCCTACAATGAGCAGTTCTTC. Its translation is CTSSFSGGPSYNEQFF. This rearrangement joins TRBV6-5 to TRBJ2-1; 8 bases line up with TRBD2. This CDR3 is 16 amino acids long. The germline gives CDR1 MNHEY, CDR2 SVGAGI.

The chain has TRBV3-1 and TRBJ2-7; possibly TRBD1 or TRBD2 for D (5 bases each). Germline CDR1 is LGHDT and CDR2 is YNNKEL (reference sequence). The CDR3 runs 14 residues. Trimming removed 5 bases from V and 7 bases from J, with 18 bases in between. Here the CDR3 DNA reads TGTGCCAGCAGCTCCCGGACCAGGGAGAAAGAGCAGTACTTC. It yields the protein CASSSRTREKEQYF.

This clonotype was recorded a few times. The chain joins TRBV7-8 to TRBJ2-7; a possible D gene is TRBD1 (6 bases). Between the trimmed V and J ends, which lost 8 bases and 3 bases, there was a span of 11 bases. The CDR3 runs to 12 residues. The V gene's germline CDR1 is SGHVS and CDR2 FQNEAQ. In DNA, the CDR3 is TGTGCCAGCGGCGACAGGAACTACGAGCAGTACTTC. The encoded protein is CASGDRNYEQYF.

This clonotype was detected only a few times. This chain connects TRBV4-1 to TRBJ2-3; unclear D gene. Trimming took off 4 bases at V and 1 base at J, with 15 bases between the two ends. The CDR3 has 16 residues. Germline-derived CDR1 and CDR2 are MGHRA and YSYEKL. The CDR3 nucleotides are TGCGCCAGCAGCCGAGGCTTGATTCTGGGCACAGATACGCAGTATTTT. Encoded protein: CASSRGLILGTDTQYF.

Here the CDR3 DNA reads TGTGCCAGCAGTTTGTCTGGGGGACCCTCGCCCCAGCATTTT. It translates to CASSLSGGPSPQHF. The chain recombines TRBV6-5 with TRBJ1-5, with D possibly TRBD1 on 5 matching bases. The CDR3 sequence is 14 residues long. CDR1 is MNHEY and CDR2 is SVGAGI in the germline V gene. The V end lost 4 bases, the J end lost 9 bases, and 16 bases lay between the germline ends.

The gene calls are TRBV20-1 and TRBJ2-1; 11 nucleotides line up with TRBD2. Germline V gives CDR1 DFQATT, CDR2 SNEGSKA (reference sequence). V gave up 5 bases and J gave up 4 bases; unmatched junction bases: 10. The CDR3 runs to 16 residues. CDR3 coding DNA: TGCAGTGCTCCAATGGCTAGCGGGGGGACATACAATGAGCAGTTCTTC. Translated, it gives CSAPMASGGTYNEQFF.

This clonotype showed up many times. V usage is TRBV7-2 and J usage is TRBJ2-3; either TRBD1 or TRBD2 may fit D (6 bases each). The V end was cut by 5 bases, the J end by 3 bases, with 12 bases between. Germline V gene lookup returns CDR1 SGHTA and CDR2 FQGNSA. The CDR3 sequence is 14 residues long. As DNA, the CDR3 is TGTGCCAGCAGCCCCCGGGGGCCAACAGATACGCAGTATTTT. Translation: CASSPRGPTDTQYF.

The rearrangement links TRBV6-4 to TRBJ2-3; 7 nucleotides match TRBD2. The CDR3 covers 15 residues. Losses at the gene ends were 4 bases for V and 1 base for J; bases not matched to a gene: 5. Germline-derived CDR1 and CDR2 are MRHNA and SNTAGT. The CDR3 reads CASSASRGGTDTQYF. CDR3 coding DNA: TGTGCCAGCAGTGCCTCACGGGGGGGCACAGATACGCAGTATTTT.

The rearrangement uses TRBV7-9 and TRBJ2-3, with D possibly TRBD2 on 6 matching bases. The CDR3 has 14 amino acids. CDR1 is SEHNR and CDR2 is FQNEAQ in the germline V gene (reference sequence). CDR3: CVSRAGTSTDTQYF. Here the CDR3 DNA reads TGTGTCAGTCGGGCAGGGACTAGCACAGATACGCAGTATTTT.

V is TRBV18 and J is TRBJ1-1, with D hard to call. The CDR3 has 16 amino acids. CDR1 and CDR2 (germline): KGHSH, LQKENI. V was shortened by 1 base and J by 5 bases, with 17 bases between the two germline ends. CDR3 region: CASSPRPAVGFTEAFF. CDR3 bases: TGTGCCAGCTCACCACGGCCAGCAGTGGGTTTTACTGAAGCTTTCTTT.

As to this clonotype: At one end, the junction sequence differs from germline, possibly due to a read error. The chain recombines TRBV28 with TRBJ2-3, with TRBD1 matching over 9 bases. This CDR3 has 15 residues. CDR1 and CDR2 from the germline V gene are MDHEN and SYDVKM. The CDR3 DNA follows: TGTGCCAGTTCTACTCCGGGACAGGGTACAGATACGCGGTATTTT. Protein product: CASSTPGQGTDTRYF.

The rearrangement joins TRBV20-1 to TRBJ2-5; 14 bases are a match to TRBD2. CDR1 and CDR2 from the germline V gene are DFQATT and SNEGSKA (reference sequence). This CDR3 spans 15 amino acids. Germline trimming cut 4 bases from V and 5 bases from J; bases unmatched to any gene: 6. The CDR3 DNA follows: TGCAGTGCTATCGGGACTAGCGGGAGTTATGAGACCCAGTACTTC. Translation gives CSAIGTSGSYETQYF.

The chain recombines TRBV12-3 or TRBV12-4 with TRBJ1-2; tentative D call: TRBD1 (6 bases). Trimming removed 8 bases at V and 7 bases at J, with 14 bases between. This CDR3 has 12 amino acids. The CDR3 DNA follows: TGTGCCAGCCGGCTAACAGGGCCTGGCTACACCTTC. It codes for CASRLTGPGYTF.

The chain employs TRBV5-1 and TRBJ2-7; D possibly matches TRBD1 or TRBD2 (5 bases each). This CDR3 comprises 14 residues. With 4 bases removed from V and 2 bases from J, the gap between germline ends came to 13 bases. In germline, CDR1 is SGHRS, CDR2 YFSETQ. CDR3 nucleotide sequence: TGCGCCAGCAGCAATCCGAGGGGTCCCTACGAGCAGTACTTC. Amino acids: CASSNPRGPYEQYF.

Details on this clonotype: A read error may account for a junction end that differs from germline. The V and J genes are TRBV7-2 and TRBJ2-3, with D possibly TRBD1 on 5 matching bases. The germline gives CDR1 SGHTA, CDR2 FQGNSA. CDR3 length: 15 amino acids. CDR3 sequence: CAGSLGVGSTDTQYF. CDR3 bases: TGTGCCGGCAGCTTAGGGGTCGGGAGCACAGATACGCAGTATTTT.

The CDR3 protein is CASTKTTHEQYF. DNA for the CDR3: TGTGCCAGCACCAAAACTACCCACGAGCAGTACTTC. The chain couples TRBV12-3 or TRBV12-4 to TRBJ2-5, with no clear D. The J call may be incorrect, as the DNA end agrees better with TRBJ2-7. CDR3 length: 12 amino acids.

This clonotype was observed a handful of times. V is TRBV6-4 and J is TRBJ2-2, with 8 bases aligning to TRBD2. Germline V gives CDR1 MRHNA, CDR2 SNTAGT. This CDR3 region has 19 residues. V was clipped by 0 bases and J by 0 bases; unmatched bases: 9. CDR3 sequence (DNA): TGTGCCAGCAGTGACTCATTGCGGGGGGTTCACTCGAACACCGGGGAGCTGTTTTTT. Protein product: CASSDSLRGVHSNTGELFF.

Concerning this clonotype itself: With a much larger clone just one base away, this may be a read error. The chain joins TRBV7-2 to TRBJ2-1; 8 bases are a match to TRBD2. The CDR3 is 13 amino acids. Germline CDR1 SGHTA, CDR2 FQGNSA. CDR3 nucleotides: TGTGTCAGCAGCTTAGATTACGGGGGGGCCGAGTTCTTC. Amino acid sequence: CVSSLDYGGAEFF.